This T cell receptor (beta chain) was sequenced in a study of blood T cell repertoires in COVID-19. On this clone itself: A read error may account for a junction end that differs from germline.

Measured with immunoSEQ multiplex PCR; TCRdb has only the in-frame clones, and not every one. In the table there are about 12,000 clones, less than 85% of which are singletons. This sequence originates from a human donor in a cohort sampled during active COVID-19. Sequencing was done on a sample of peripheral blood.

The CDR3 coding sequence is TGTGCCAGCAGTCCCGGGGACAGGAGAACTTTC. Translating gives CASSPGDRRTF. This chain links TRBV6-2 or TRBV6-3 with TRBJ2-7; 8 bases fit TRBD1. Germline CDR1 and CDR2: MNHEY and SVGEGT. The CDR3 spans 11 residues.